In this sample, the clone carrying this T cell receptor beta chain turned up once. Germline V gives CDR1 SGDLS, CDR2 YYNGEE. V gave up 0 bases and J gave up 5 bases; unmatched junction bases: 4. The CDR3 extends over 15 amino acids. This sample stems from a study of blood T cell repertoires in COVID-19. Background on the study: From T cells, B-cell-depleted T cells, or PBMCs came the material, which was cDNA or gDNA.

Method: immunoSEQ multiplex PCR; TCRdb's copy keeps in-frame clones and lacks some. The table has over 150,000 clones, about 83% seen once; the top ten hold approximately 0.88%. The TCR was taken from a woman in her late teens or twenties who had recovered from COVID-19. J is TRBJ2-5 and V is TRBV9; 10 positions agree with TRBD1. Specimen: peripheral blood. CDR3 in amino acids: CASSVGQGAWETQYF. CDR3 nucleotides: TGTGCCAGCAGCGTAGGACAGGGGGCTTGGGAGACCCAGTACTTC.